These 9 T cell receptor beta chains came from one sample sequenced in a study of blood T cell repertoires in COVID-19. Here immunoSEQ multiplex PCR was the method, and the copy in TCRdb shows in-frame clones only, minus some. The table records some 390,000 clones, around 89% of them present only once. The sequenced sample was PBMCs or T cells enriched from blood (not recorded which). The receptors were gathered from a man aged 25 to 40 who had recovered from COVID-19.

The V gene is TRBV28, the J gene TRBJ1-4; D gene unclear. V was clipped by 4 bases and J by 8 bases, with 5 bases between them. CDR1 MDHEN and CDR2 SYDVKM come from the germline V gene. This CDR3 comprises 11 residues. CDR3 DNA: TGTGCCAGCAGTTGGAGCGAAAAACTGTTTTTT. The encoded protein is CASSWSEKLFF.

This sequence joins TRBV28 and TRBJ2-1; D may be TRBD1 (6 bases). Trimming stripped 3 bases from V and 7 bases from J, with 10 bases between. Germline CDR1 MDHEN, CDR2 SYDVKM. This CDR3 is 13 amino acids long. The CDR3 spells CASSFTRGNEQFF. The DNA of the CDR3 is TGTGCCAGCAGTTTCACAAGGGGGAATGAGCAGTTCTTC. The full variable domain, in which reference TRBV28 and TRBJ2-1 provide the parts outside the CDR3, is DVKVTQSSRYLVKRTGEKVFLECVQDMDHENMFWYRQDPGLGLRLIYFSYDVKMKEKGDIPEGYSVSREKKERFSLILESASTNQTSMYLCASSFTRGNEQFFGPGTRLTVL.

This chain joins TRBV9 and TRBJ2-7; tentative D call: TRBD2 (7 bases). This CDR3 comprises 15 residues. Germline CDR1 is SGDLS and CDR2 is YYNGEE. Trimming left V 0 bases short and J 0 bases short, with 10 bases between. The CDR3 here is CASSVEGGTSYEQYF. The CDR3 coding sequence is TGTGCCAGCAGCGTAGAGGGGGGGACCTCCTACGAGCAGTACTTC. The whole variable domain, remainder taken from reference TRBV9 and TRBJ2-7, is DSGVTQTPKHLITATGQRVTLRCSPRSGDLSVYWYQQSLDQGLQFLIQYYNGEERAKGNILERFSAQQFPDLHSELNLSSLELGDSALYFCASSVEGGTSYEQYFGPGTRLTVT.

This rearrangement joins TRBV28 to TRBJ1-1, with D possibly TRBD1 on 5 matching bases. The CDR3 covers 17 residues. V was clipped by 4 bases and J by 1 base, with 19 bases between them. The germline V gene has CDR1 MDHEN and CDR2 SYDVKM. The CDR3 DNA sequence: TGTGCCAGCAGTTCCGGACAATGGGTGAGTCCGAACACTGAAGCTTTCTTT. It encodes CASSSGQWVSPNTEAFF.

The rearrangement links TRBV7-7 to TRBJ2-5; 7 bases match TRBD1. CDR3 size: 16 residues. V was pared by 2 bases and J by 5 bases, with 11 bases of the junction left unmatched. Germline V gene sequence: CDR1 SSHAT, CDR2 FNYEAQ (reference sequence). Here the CDR3 reads CASSLQRGRVPETQYF. The CDR3 bases are TGTGCCAGCAGCTTACAGAGGGGGCGTGTCCCGGAGACCCAGTACTTC. Based on the CDR3 plus reference TRBV7-7 and TRBJ2-5, the full variable domain is GAGVSQSPRYKVTKRGQDVTLRCDPISSHATLYWYQQALGQGPEFLTYFNYEAQPDKSGLPSDRFSAERPEGSISTLTIQRTEQRDSAMYRCASSLQRGRVPETQYFGPGTRLLVL.

This clone was counted once. The V and J genes are TRBV28 and TRBJ2-1; 7 bases line up with TRBD2. The CDR3 has 14 residues. Germline loops: CDR1 MDHEN, CDR2 SYDVKM. J gave up 7 bases and V 5 bases, and 8 bases lay outside the gene matches. The CDR3 reads CASSGWRAGNEQFF. CDR3 nucleotide sequence: TGTGCCAGCAGTGGATGGCGAGCGGGAAATGAGCAGTTCTTC.

The chain links TRBV5-1 to TRBJ1-3, with D hard to call. Germline V gene sequence: CDR1 SGHRS, CDR2 YFSETQ. CDR3 length equals 15 residues. Trimming shortened V by 5 bases and J by 4 bases, and 16 bases separated the two germline ends. Here the CDR3 reads CASRETGVRGNTIYF. The DNA for the CDR3 is TGCGCCAGCAGGGAGACCGGGGTACGCGGAAACACCATATATTTT.

As concerns this clone: Other DNA sequences in the sample encode the same CDR3. The chain joins TRBV18 to TRBJ2-7; 8 positions match TRBD1. In germline, CDR1 is KGHSH, CDR2 LQKENI. Trimming at V came to 5 bases and at J to 2 bases, leaving 2 bases not matched to a gene. This CDR3 is 13 amino acids long. The CDR3 spells CASSGQGPYEQYF. The CDR3 bases are TGTGCCAGCTCAGGACAGGGCCCCTACGAGCAGTACTTC.

The gene calls are TRBV6-5 and TRBJ2-7, with 7 bases that match TRBD2. This CDR3 is built from 14 residues. Per the germline V gene, CDR1 is MNHEY and CDR2 is SVGAGI. After removal of 1 base from V and 6 bases from J, the junction contained 6 bases not matched to a gene. The CDR3 DNA is TGTGCCAGCAGTTACTACGCGGGAGTAGTCGAGCAGTACTTC. This codes for CASSYYAGVVEQYF.